These T cell receptor beta chains were read from a single sample in a study of T cells in Graves' hyperthyroidism and ophthalmopathy. TCRdb redid the calling of the multiplex PCR reads with MiXCR, one entry per CDR3 protein. The table has around 240,000 distinct CDR3 sequences, less than 15% seen once; the top ten hold less than 15%. The sequenced sample consisted of blood. The source of these receptors is a woman aged 35 to 49 with Graves' hyperthyroidism that later progressed to Graves' ophthalmopathy. Each CDR3 is given with its conserved first and last residue. D genes are given only for firm matches. Expanded clones are given a class, and other clones once, few, many or no size at all.

CDR3: CSVEPGKQADTQYF
DNA: TGCAGCGTTGAACCGGGGAAGCAGGCAGATACGCAGTATTTT
D: NA
size: NA
V: TRBV29-1
J: TRBJ2-3

CDR3: CASSFMSSNTEAFF
DNA: TGTGCCAGCAGCTTCATGTCCTCGAACACTGAAGCTTTCTTT
D: NA
size: many
V: TRBV7-9
J: TRBJ1-1

CDR3: CASSQDRGMETQYF
DNA: TGTGCCAGCAGCCAAGATAGAGGTATGGAGACCCAGTACTTC
D: NA
size: many
V: TRBV3-1
J: TRBJ2-5

CDR3: CASSLPLIGNEQFF
DNA: TGTGCCAGCAGTCTCCCCCTTATTGGCAATGAGCAGTTCTTC
D: NA
size: NA
V: TRBV28
J: TRBJ2-1

CDR3: CASRTGPIPGTIYF
DNA: TGTGCCAGCAGGACAGGGCCTATCCCGGGCACCATATATTTT
D: TRBD1
size: many
V: TRBV6-1
J: TRBJ1-3

CDR3: CASSWDPNGELFF
DNA: TGTGCCAGCAGTTGGGACCCTAACGGGGAGCTGTTTTTT
D: NA
size: many
V: TRBV12-3/TRBV12-4
J: TRBJ2-2

CDR3: CASNQQGGVEKLFF
DNA: TGTGCCAGCAACCAACAGGGGGGAGTTGAAAAACTGTTTTTT
D: TRBD1
size: NA
V: TRBV6-1
J: TRBJ1-4

CDR3: CASSLLTLGTGELFF
DNA: TGTGCCAGCAGCTTATTGACTTTGGGGACCGGGGAGCTGTTTTTT
D: NA
size: few
V: TRBV7-9
J: TRBJ2-2

CDR3: CSARDRVISGANVLTF
DNA: TGCAGTGCTAGGGACAGGGTAATCTCTGGGGCCAACGTCCTGACTTTC
D: TRBD1
size: few
V: TRBV20-1
J: TRBJ2-6

CDR3: CASSDSGGADTQYF
DNA: TGTGCCAGCAGCGATAGCGGGGGGGCAGATACGCAGTATTTT
D: TRBD2
size: many
V: TRBV7-2
J: TRBJ2-3

CDR3: CASSLEGTGYTF
DNA: TGTGCCAGCAGCTTGGAGGGGACTGGCTACACCTTC
D: NA
size: NA
V: TRBV5-6
J: TRBJ1-2

CDR3: CASSLIVYNEQFF
DNA: TGTGCCAGCAGCTTAATAGTCTACAATGAGCAGTTCTTC
D: NA
size: many
V: TRBV11-2
J: TRBJ2-1

CDR3: CASSPRGTANYEQYF
DNA: TGTGCCAGCAGCCCGAGGGGGACAGCTAACTACGAGCAGTACTTC
D: TRBD1
size: many
V: TRBV9
J: TRBJ2-7

CDR3: CASSLLGPQYNEQFF
DNA: TGTGCCAGCAGTTTGTTGGGACCCCAGTACAATGAGCAGTTCTTC
D: NA
size: many
V: TRBV28
J: TRBJ2-1

CDR3: CSASRTGGFETQYF
DNA: TGCAGTGCTAGTCGGACAGGGGGGTTTGAGACCCAGTACTTC
D: TRBD1
size: many
V: TRBV20-1
J: TRBJ2-5

CDR3: CASSQTTGMGSYEQYF
DNA: TGCGCCAGCAGCCAAACAACGGGGATGGGTTCCTACGAGCAGTACTTC
D: NA
size: many
V: TRBV4-1
J: TRBJ2-7

CDR3: CSATLFGADTQYF
DNA: TGCAGTGCAACGCTATTTGGGGCAGATACGCAGTATTTT
D: NA
size: many
V: TRBV20-1
J: TRBJ2-3

CDR3: CSARDAAGGPRSEQFF
DNA: TGCAGTGCTAGAGATGCAGCGGGAGGGCCGCGGAGTGAGCAGTTCTTC
D: TRBD2
size: many
V: TRBV20-1
J: TRBJ2-1

CDR3: CASSSGGSFLAFF
DNA: TGTGCCAGCAGCTCCGGGGGCAGCTTTCTGGCTTTCTTT
D: NA
size: NA
V: TRBV5-6
J: TRBJ1-1

CDR3: CASSLAGNEKLFF
DNA: TGCGCCAGCAGCTTGGCTGGTAATGAAAAACTGTTTTTT
D: NA
size: NA
V: TRBV5-1
J: TRBJ1-4